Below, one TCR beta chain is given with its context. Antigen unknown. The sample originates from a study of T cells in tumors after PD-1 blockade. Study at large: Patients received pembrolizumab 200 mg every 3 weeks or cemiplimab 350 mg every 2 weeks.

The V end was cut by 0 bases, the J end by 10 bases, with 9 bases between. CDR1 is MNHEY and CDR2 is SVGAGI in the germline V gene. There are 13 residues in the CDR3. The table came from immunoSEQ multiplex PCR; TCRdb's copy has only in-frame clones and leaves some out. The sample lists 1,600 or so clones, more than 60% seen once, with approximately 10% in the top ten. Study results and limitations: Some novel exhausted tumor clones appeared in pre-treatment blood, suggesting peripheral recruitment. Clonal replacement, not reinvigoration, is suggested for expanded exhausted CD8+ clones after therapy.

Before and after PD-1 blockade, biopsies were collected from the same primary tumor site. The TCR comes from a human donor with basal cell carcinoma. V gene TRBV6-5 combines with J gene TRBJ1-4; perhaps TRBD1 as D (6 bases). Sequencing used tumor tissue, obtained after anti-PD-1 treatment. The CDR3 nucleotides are TGTGCCAGCAGTTACTCGGGGGGGGCAAAACTGTTTTTT. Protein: CASSYSGGAKLFF.